These 5 T cell receptor beta chains originate from one sample sequenced in a study of radiation and T cells in renal cell carcinoma. The sample's time point: blood 2 weeks post-SBRT. Stated treatment: 15 Gy SBRT to primary tumor, nephrectomy 4 weeks later. Some clones are missing from TCRdb's copy, which holds only in-frame ones; the method was immunoSEQ multiplex PCR. Of 150,000 or so clones listed, roughly 90% are singletons. The sample was blood, taken from a patient whose treatment included radiotherapy and nephrectomy. The receptors originated from a woman aged 45-60 years with renal cell carcinoma.

This chain connects TRBV30 to TRBJ2-4, with 7 positions matching TRBD2. CDR3 size: 15 residues. The germline V gene has CDR1 GTSNPN and CDR2 SVGIG (reference sequence). The ends lost 7 bases at V and 2 bases at J; junction bases unmatched: 11. CDR3 sequence reads: CASEPGAGTKNIQYF. The CDR3 DNA is TGTGCCTCGGAACCTGGAGCGGGGACCAAAAACATTCAGTACTTC.

This clone appeared a few times. The chain uses TRBV6-5 and TRBJ1-6, with D unclear. V was cut by 6 bases and J by 9 bases, with 9 bases left in between. From germline, CDR1 is MNHEY and CDR2 SVGAGI. This CDR3 has 12 amino acids. Here the CDR3 reads CASSDYGSPLHF. CDR3 in DNA: TGTGCCAGCAGCGACTACGGTTCACCCCTCCACTTT.

The V and J genes are TRBV6-1 and TRBJ1-1; D remains ambiguous. The germline V and J ends were trimmed by 2 bases and 5 bases, with 12 bases remaining between them. Germline loops: CDR1 MNHNS, CDR2 SASEGT. The CDR3 runs to 14 residues. CDR3 bases: TGTGCCAGCAGTGAAATCGGGTTCATAACTGAAGCTTTCTTT. Translation gives CASSEIGFITEAFF.

J is TRBJ1-2 and V is TRBV6-1; D unresolved. Per the germline V gene, CDR1 is MNHNS and CDR2 is SASEGT. The CDR3 runs 12 residues. V shed 7 bases and J shed 3 bases, with 9 bases lying between them. The CDR3 DNA is TGTGCCAGCACCTCGGGGTACTATGGCTACACCTTC. Translation: CASTSGYYGYTF.

As regards this clone: A read error may account for a junction end that differs from germline. The chain carries TRBV15 and TRBJ1-1; D remains unclear. Germline V gene lookup returns CDR1 LNHNV and CDR2 YYDKDF (reference sequence). The CDR3 length is 13 residues. DNA of the CDR3: TGTGCCACCAGAAGAGACAAGAACACTGAAGCTTTCTTT. Its translation is CATRRDKNTEAFF.